Listed here are 18 T cell receptor beta chains from one sample, sequenced in a study of cytomegalovirus exposure and HLA in healthy donors. The PCR had 60 Vbeta and 13 Jbeta primers. The repertoire was sequenced with immunoSEQ multiplex PCR; TCRdb's copy has only in-frame clones and lacks some. The repertoire holds more than 95,000 clones, with about 73% as singletons. Material for sequencing was PBMCs. The source of these receptors is a woman aged 40 to 50 in good health and CMV-seronegative.

This clone was recorded once. The V and J genes are TRBV21-1 and TRBJ2-1; the table's D call of TRBD2 was not tested on the DNA. TRBV21-1 is recorded as a pseudogene. This CDR3 has 16 amino acids. The CDR3 reads CASSKSLAGGWDEQFF. In DNA form, the CDR3 reads TGTGCCAGCAGCAAATCTTTAGCGGGAGGCTGGGATGAGCAGTTCTTC.

This chain links TRBV5-1 with TRBJ1-6; 8 nucleotides match TRBD1. The CDR3 spans 16 residues. Germline values: CDR1 SGHRS, CDR2 YFSETQ. Trimming removed 6 bases from V and 4 bases from J; junction bases left unmatched: 9. As DNA, the CDR3 is TGCGCCAGCACCACTGGAACAGGGGGTTATAATTCACCCCTCCACTTT. The encoded protein is CASTTGTGGYNSPLHF.

This rearrangement joins TRBV5-1 to TRBJ2-2; unclear D gene. The V gene lost 2 bases and the J gene lost 2 bases, with 10 bases spanning the gap. The CDR3 is made up of 15 amino acids. Germline CDR1 reads SGHRS; CDR2 reads YFSETQ. The CDR3 loop is CASSLDWINTGELFF. The CDR3 DNA reads as TGCGCCAGCAGCTTAGACTGGATAAACACCGGGGAGCTGTTTTTT.

The chain recombines TRBV10-3 with TRBJ2-7; D gene unclear. Trimming took 4 bases from V and 4 from J, leaving 5 bases between them. The CDR3 runs 11 residues. Per the germline V gene, CDR1 is ENHRY and CDR2 is SYGVKD. CDR3 residues: CAISGVYEQYF. CDR3 coding DNA: TGTGCCATCAGTGGCGTTTACGAGCAGTACTTC.

The gene calls are TRBV7-2 and TRBJ2-7, with 10 nucleotides matching TRBD2. The CDR3 is made up of 14 amino acids. V was clipped by 7 bases and J by 1 base; unmatched bases: 4. Looked up from germline, CDR1 is SGHTA and CDR2 is FQGNSA. For the CDR3, the DNA is TGTGCCAGCACCAGGACTAGCGGTTCCTACGAGCAGTACTTC. As protein: CASTRTSGSYEQYF.

This clone was seen more than once but under ten times. The chain carries TRBV4-1 and TRBJ2-1; D call uncertain. Trimming stripped 0 bases from V and 3 bases from J, with 6 bases between. Germline assignment: CDR1 MGHRA and CDR2 YSYEKL. This CDR3 is 14 amino acids long. The CDR3 DNA reads as TGCGCCAGCAGCCAAGATGGCAGCTACAATGAGCAGTTCTTC. This translates into CASSQDGSYNEQFF.

This clone was seen only a few times. This chain uses TRBV29-1 with TRBJ2-7; tentatively, D is TRBD2 (6 bases). The germline gives CDR1 SQVTM, CDR2 ANQGSEA. The CDR3 sequence is 13 residues long. Trimming cost V 4 bases and J 7 bases, with 17 bases left between them. The chain's CDR3 is CSVAPSPSAEQYF. As DNA, the CDR3 is TGCAGCGTTGCTCCGAGCCCTAGCGCGGAGCAGTACTTC.

In its sample, this clone was seen a few times. CDR3 in amino acids: CASSALPGQGAVEAFF. The CDR3 DNA is TGTGCCAGCAGCGCACTCCCGGGACAGGGGGCCGTAGAAGCTTTCTTT. This sequence joins TRBV7-2 and TRBJ1-1; TRBD1 aligns across 12 bases. With V trimmed by 5 bases and J by 8 bases, 12 bases remained unmatched. The length of the CDR3 is 16 residues. Per the germline V gene, CDR1 is SGHTA and CDR2 is FQGNSA.

The gene calls are TRBV28 and TRBJ1-1, with 9 nucleotides matching TRBD1. The V gene end was trimmed by 3 bases and the J gene end by 4 bases; junction bases not matched to a gene: 6. Germline V gene data show CDR1 as MDHEN and CDR2 as SYDVKM. The CDR3 length is 15 residues. The CDR3 region is CASSFLQGALTEAFF. CDR3 coding DNA: TGTGCCAGCAGTTTCCTACAGGGGGCGCTCACTGAAGCTTTCTTT.

The chain joins TRBV7-3 to TRBJ1-5; weak D call: TRBD1 (6 bases). Looked up from germline, CDR1 is SGHTA and CDR2 is FQGTGA. The CDR3 sequence is 17 residues long. Trimming pared 11 bases from V and 0 bases from J, leaving 23 bases between. CDR3 bases: TGTGCCGGGTATGACAGGAGTATTAAATATAGCAATCAGCCCCAGCATTTT. Its translation is CAGYDRSIKYSNQPQHF.

The chain uses TRBV9 and TRBJ2-3; D not certain. From germline, CDR1 is SGDLS and CDR2 YYNGEE. V dropped 0 bases and J dropped 4 bases, with 6 bases sitting between them. This CDR3 region has 13 residues. The CDR3 sequence is CASSVAQADTQYF. The CDR3 bases are TGTGCCAGCAGCGTAGCTCAGGCAGATACGCAGTATTTT.

The gene calls are TRBV2 and TRBJ2-1; no clear D. V lost 7 bases to trimming and J lost 10 bases, with 17 bases between them. Germline CDR1 is SNHLY and CDR2 is FYNNEI. The CDR3 totals 13 residues. This CDR3 is CASKLLLFGEQFF. CDR3 sequence (DNA): TGTGCCAGCAAGCTACTCCTTTTCGGGGAGCAGTTCTTC.

The CDR3 here is CARSFGTGDSEQYF. Here the CDR3 DNA reads TGTGCCAGAAGCTTTGGGACAGGGGATAGCGAGCAGTACTTC. This chain links TRBV5-3 with TRBJ2-7, with 10 bases lining up with TRBD1. TRBV5-3 is marked as an open reading frame, function uncertain. V shed 2 bases, J shed 6 bases, and the junction held 5 bases outside the gene matches. The CDR3 is 14 amino acids.

The chain carries TRBV6-5 and TRBJ1-4; 8 bases are shared with TRBD1. Germline CDR1 reads MNHEY; CDR2 reads SVGAGI. The length of the CDR3 is 14 residues. With 4 bases clipped from V and 7 bases from J, the junction kept 5 bases outside the gene matches. CDR3: CASSLTGVGEKLFF. The DNA for the CDR3 is TGTGCCAGCAGTTTGACAGGGGTGGGTGAAAAACTGTTTTTT.

This clone is a singleton in its sample. The V call is TRBV28, the J call TRBJ1-5; 10 bases are shared with TRBD1. V shed 6 bases and J 7 bases; nucleotides not matched to a gene: 9. The CDR3 is made up of 15 amino acids. CDR1 is MDHEN, CDR2 SYDVKM, per germline. The CDR3 reads CASRETTGGVQPQHF. DNA for the CDR3: TGTGCCAGCAGGGAAACGACAGGGGGCGTACAGCCCCAGCATTTT.

This sequence joins TRBV5-8 and TRBJ2-1; 13 positions match TRBD2. The germline V gene encodes CDR1 SGHTS and CDR2 YDEGEE. The CDR3 contains 17 residues. The ends lost 0 bases at V and 4 bases at J; junction bases unmatched: 4. The CDR3 DNA reads as TGTGCCAGCAGCTTGGGGACTAGCGGGAGAGTGTACAATGAGCAGTTCTTC. The encoded protein is CASSLGTSGRVYNEQFF.

V and J are TRBV6-1 and TRBJ2-7, with D perhaps matching TRBD1 (5 bases). The CDR3 spans 12 residues. Germline-derived CDR1 and CDR2 are MNHNS and SASEGT. Deletions cut 3 bases from V and 7 bases from J, with 10 bases between. The CDR3 is CASSDQGFEQYF. The CDR3 coding sequence is TGTGCCAGCAGTGATCAGGGATTTGAGCAGTACTTC.

The chain is built from TRBV5-1 and TRBJ1-6; D unclear. Trimming left V 1 base short and J 7 bases short, with 15 bases between. Germline V gene data show CDR1 as SGHRS and CDR2 as YFSETQ. This CDR3 is 16 amino acids long. The CDR3 region has the DNA TGCGCCAGCAGCTTGACACGGAGTATGCGGAATTCACCCCTCCACTTT. It is translated as CASSLTRSMRNSPLHF.